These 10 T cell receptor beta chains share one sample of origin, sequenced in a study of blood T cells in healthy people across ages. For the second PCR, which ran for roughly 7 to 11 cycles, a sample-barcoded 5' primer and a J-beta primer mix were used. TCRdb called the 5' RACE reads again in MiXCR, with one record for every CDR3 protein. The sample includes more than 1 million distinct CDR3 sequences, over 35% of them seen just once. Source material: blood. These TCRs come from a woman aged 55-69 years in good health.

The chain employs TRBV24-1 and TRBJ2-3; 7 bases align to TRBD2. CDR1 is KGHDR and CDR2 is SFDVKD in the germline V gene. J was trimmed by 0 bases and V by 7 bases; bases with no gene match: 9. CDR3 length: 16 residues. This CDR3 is CATRGVLAASTDTQYF. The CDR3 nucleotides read TGTGCCACCAGGGGGGTTCTAGCGGCTAGCACAGATACGCAGTATTTT.

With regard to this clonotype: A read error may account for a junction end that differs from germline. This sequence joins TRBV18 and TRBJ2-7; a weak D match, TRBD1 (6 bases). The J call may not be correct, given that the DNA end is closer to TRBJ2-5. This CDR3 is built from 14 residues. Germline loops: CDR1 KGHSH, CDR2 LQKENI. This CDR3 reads CASSPRTVGETQYF. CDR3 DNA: TGTGCCAGCTCGCCACGGACAGTAGGGGAGACCCAGTACTTC.

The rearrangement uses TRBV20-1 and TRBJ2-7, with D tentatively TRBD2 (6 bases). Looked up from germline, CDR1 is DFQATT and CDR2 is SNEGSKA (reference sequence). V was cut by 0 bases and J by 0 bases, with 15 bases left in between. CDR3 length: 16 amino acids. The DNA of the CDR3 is TGCAGTGCTAGAGATCCGGGCGGGGCTAGCTCCTACGAGCAGTACTTC. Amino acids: CSARDPGGASSYEQYF.

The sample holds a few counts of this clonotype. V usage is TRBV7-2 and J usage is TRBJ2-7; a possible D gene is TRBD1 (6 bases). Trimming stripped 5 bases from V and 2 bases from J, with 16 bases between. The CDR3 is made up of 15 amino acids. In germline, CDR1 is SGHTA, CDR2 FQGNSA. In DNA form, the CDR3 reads TGTGCCAGCAGCGGCACCACAGGGTCGGCCTACGAGCAGTACTTC. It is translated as CASSGTTGSAYEQYF.

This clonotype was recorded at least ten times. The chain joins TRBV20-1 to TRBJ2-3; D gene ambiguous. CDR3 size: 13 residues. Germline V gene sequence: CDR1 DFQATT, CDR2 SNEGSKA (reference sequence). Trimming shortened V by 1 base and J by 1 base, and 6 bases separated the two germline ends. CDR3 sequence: CSARGPGTDTQYF. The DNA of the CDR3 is TGCAGTGCTAGAGGACCAGGCACAGATACGCAGTATTTT.

CDR3 loop: CASSVGSRGDHNEQFF. CDR3 coding DNA: TGTGCCAGCAGCGTAGGTAGCAGGGGAGACCACAATGAGCAGTTCTTC. This sequence joins TRBV9 and TRBJ2-1; a weak D match, TRBD1 (6 bases). The CDR3 is 16 residues long. Germline V gives CDR1 SGDLS, CDR2 YYNGEE. Trimming took 0 bases from V and 5 from J, leaving 15 bases between them.

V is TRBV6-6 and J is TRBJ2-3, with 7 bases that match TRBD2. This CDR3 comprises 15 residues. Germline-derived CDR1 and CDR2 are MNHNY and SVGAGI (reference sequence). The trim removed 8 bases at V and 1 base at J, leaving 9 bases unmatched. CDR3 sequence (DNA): TGTGCCAGCGCATTAGAGGGAGGGGGCACAGATACGCAGTATTTT. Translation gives CASALEGGGTDTQYF.

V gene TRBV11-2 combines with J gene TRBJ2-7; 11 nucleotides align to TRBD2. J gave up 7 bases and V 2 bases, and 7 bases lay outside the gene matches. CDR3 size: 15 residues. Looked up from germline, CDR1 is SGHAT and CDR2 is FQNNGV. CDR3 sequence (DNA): TGTGCCAGCAGCTTATTAGCGGGAGGGCCGGGGGAGCAGTACTTC. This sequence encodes CASSLLAGGPGEQYF.

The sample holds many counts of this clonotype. CDR3 loop: CASRGRGNEKLFF. The DNA of the CDR3 is TGTGCCAGCAGAGGGAGGGGTAATGAAAAACTGTTTTTT. This chain connects TRBV6-5 to TRBJ1-4, with a tentative D call TRBD1 (5 bases). Germline V gives CDR1 MNHEY, CDR2 SVGAGI. Trimming cost V 6 bases and J 4 bases, with 9 bases left between them. CDR3 length: 13 amino acids.

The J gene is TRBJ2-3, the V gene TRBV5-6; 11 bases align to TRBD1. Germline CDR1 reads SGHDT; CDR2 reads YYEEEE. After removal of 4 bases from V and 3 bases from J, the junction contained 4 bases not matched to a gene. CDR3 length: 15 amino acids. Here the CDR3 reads CASSAGQGVTDTQYF. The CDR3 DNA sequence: TGTGCCAGCAGCGCGGGACAGGGGGTAACAGATACGCAGTATTTT.